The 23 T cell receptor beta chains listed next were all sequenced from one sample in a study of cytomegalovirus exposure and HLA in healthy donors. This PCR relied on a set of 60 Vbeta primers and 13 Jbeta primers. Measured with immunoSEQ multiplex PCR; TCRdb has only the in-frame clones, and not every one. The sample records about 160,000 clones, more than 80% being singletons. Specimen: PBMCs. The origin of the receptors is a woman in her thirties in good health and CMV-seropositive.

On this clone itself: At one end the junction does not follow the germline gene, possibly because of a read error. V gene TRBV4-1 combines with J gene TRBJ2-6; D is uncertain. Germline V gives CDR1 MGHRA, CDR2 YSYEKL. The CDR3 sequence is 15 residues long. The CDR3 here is CASSHTESAANGLTF. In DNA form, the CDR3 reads TGCGCCAGCAGCCATACCGAGTCGGCGGCCAACGGCCTGACTTTC.

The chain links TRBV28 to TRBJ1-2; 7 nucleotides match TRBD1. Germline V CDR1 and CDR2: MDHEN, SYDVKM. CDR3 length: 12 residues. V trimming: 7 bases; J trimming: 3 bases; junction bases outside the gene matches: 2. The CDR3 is CASTTGYYGYTF. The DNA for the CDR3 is TGTGCCAGCACGACAGGGTACTATGGCTACACCTTC.

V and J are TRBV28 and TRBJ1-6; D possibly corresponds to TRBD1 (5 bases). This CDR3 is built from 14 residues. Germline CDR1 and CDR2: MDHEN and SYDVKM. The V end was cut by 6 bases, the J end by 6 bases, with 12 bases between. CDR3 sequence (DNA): TGTGCCAGCAGCCAACTCGGGGGTAATTCACCCCTCCACTTT. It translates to CASSQLGGNSPLHF.

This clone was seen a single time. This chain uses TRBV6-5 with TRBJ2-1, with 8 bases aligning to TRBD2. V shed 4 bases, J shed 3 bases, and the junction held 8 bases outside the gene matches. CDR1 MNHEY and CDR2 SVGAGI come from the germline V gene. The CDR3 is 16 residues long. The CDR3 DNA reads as TGTGCCAGCAGTTCGGTTAGCGGGGTTATCTACAATGAGCAGTTCTTC. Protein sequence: CASSSVSGVIYNEQFF.

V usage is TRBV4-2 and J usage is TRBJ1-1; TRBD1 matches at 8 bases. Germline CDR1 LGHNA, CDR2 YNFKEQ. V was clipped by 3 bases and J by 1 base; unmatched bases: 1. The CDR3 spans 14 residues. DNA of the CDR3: TGTGCCAGCAGCCAGCAGGGGGCGAACACTGAAGCTTTCTTT. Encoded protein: CASSQQGANTEAFF.

CDR3 nucleotide sequence: TGTGCCAGCAGCGTAGGGGGGGGCACTAACTATGGCTACACCTTC. Amino acid sequence: CASSVGGGTNYGYTF. This chain uses TRBV9 with TRBJ1-2; weak D call: TRBD1 (6 bases). V was shortened by 0 bases and J by 0 bases, with 9 bases between the two germline ends. This CDR3 is built from 15 residues. The germline V gene encodes CDR1 SGDLS and CDR2 YYNGEE.

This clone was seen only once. The CDR3 DNA reads TGTGCCAGCAGTGAAGCTCACGGACAGGGGAGAGGCTACACCTTC. It translates to CASSEAHGQGRGYTF. J is TRBJ1-2 and V is TRBV6-1; 9 positions agree with TRBD1. Germline CDR1 MNHNS, CDR2 SASEGT. The CDR3 has 15 residues. Trimming at V came to 0 bases and at J to 8 bases, leaving 7 bases not matched to a gene.

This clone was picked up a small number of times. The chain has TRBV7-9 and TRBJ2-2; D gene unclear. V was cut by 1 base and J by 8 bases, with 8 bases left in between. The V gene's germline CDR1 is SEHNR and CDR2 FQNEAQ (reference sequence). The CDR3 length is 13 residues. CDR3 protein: CASSLVARGELFF. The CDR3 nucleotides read TGTGCCAGCAGCTTAGTGGCAAGAGGGGAGCTGTTTTTT.

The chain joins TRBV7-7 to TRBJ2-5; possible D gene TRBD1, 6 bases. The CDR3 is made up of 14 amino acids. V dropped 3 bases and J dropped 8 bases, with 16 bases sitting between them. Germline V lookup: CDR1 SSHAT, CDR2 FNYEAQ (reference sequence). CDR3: CASSFQTGSITQYF. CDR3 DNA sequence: TGTGCCAGCAGCTTCCAGACAGGATCGATAACCCAGTACTTC.

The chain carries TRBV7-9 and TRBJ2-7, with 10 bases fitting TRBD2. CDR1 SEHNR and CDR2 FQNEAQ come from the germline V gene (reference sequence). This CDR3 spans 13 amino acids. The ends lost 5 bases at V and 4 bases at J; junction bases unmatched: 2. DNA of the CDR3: TGTGCCAGCAGCCCTAGCGGGGGATACGAGCAGTACTTC. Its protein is CASSPSGGYEQYF.

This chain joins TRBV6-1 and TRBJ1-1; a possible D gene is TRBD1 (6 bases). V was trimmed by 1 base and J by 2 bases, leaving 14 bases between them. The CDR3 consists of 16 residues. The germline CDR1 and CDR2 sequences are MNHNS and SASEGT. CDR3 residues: CASSEGGGGLNTEAFF. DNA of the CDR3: TGTGCCAGCAGTGAAGGGGGTGGGGGCCTCAACACTGAAGCTTTCTTT.

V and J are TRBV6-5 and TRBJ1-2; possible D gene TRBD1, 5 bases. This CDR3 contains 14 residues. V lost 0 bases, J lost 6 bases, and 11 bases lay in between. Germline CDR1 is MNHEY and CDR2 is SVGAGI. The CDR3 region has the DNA TGTGCCAGCAGTTACTCGCCTAGGGGCAATGGCTACACCTTC. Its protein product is CASSYSPRGNGYTF.

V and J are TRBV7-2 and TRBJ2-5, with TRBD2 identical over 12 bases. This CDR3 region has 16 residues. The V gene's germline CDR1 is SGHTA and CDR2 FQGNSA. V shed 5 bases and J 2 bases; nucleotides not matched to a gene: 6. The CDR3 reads CASSQSTSGGQETQYF. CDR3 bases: TGTGCCAGCAGCCAAAGTACTAGCGGGGGGCAAGAGACCCAGTACTTC.

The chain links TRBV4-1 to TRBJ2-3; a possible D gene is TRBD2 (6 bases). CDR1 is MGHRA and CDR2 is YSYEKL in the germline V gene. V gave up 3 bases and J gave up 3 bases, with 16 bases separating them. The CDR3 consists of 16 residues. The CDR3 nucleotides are TGCGCCAGCAGCCACCCGGGGACTTCCGATACAGATACGCAGTATTTT. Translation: CASSHPGTSDTDTQYF.

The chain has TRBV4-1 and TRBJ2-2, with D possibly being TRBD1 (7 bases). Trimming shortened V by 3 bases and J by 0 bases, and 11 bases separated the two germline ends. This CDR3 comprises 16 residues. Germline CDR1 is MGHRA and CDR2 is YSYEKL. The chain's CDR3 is CASSQIRGANTGELFF. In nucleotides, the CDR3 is TGCGCCAGCAGCCAGATCAGGGGGGCGAACACCGGGGAGCTGTTTTTT.

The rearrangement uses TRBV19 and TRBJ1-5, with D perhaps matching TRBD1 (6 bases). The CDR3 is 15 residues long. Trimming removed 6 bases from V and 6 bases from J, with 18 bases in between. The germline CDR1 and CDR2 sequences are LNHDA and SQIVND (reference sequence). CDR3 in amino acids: CASRGRGATGQPQHF. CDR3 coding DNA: TGTGCCAGTAGGGGCCGGGGGGCCACTGGTCAGCCCCAGCATTTT. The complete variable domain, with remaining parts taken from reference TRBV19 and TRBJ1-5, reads DGGITQSPKYLFRKEGQNVTLSCEQNLNHDAMYWYRQDPGQGLRLIYYSQIVNDFQKGDIAEGYSVSREKKESFPLTVTSAQKNPTAFYLCASRGRGATGQPQHFGDGTRLSIL.

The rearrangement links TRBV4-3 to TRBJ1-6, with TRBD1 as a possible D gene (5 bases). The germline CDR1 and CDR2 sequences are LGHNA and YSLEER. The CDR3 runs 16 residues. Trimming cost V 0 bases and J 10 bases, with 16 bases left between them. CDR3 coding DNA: TGCGCCAGCAGCCAAGATATAAGGGGCGGAGGGTCACCCCTCCACTTT. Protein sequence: CASSQDIRGGGSPLHF.

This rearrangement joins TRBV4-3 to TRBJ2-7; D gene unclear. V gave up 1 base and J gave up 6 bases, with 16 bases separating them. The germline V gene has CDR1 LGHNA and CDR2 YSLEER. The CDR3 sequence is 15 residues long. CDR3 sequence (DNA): TGCGCCAGCAGCCAAGGGCATGGGCATCCCCGCGAGCAGTACTTC. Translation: CASSQGHGHPREQYF.

The CDR3 DNA reads TGTGCCAGCAGTCCTCGAGCTGTGGATACGCAGTATTTT. Translation: CASSPRAVDTQYF. The genes are TRBV6-5 and TRBJ2-3; D gene unclear. Per the germline V gene, CDR1 is MNHEY and CDR2 is SVGAGI. V gave up 5 bases and J gave up 6 bases, with 12 bases separating them. CDR3 size: 13 residues.

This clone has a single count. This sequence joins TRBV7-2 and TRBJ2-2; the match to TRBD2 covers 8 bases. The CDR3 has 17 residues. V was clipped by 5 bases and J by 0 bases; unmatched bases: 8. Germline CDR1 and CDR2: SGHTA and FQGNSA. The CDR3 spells CASSRPAGGTNTGELFF. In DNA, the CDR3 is TGTGCCAGCAGCCGACCGGCGGGGGGAACGAACACCGGGGAGCTGTTTTTT.

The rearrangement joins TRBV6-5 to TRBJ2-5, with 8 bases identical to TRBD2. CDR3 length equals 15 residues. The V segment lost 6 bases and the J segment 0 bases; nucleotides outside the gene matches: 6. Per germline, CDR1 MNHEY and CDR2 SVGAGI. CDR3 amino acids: CASSPRRGDQETQYF. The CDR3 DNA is TGTGCCAGCAGCCCCCGGCGGGGGGACCAAGAGACCCAGTACTTC.

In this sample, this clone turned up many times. The CDR3: CASSSTENQPQHF. The CDR3 region has the DNA TGTGCCAGCAGCTCGACAGAGAATCAGCCCCAGCATTTT. The genes are TRBV7-2 and TRBJ1-5; TRBD1 is a possible D gene (5 bases). CDR3 length: 13 amino acids. V lost 4 bases to trimming and J lost 4 bases, with 8 bases between them. CDR1 is SGHTA and CDR2 is FQGNSA in the germline V gene.

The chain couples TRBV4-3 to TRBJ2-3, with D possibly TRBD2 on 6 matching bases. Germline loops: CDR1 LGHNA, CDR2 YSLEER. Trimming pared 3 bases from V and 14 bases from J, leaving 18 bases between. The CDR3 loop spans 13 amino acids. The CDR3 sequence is CASSQLGTAGLYF. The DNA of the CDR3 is TGCGCCAGCAGCCAGCTAGGGACCGCGGGACTGTATTTT.